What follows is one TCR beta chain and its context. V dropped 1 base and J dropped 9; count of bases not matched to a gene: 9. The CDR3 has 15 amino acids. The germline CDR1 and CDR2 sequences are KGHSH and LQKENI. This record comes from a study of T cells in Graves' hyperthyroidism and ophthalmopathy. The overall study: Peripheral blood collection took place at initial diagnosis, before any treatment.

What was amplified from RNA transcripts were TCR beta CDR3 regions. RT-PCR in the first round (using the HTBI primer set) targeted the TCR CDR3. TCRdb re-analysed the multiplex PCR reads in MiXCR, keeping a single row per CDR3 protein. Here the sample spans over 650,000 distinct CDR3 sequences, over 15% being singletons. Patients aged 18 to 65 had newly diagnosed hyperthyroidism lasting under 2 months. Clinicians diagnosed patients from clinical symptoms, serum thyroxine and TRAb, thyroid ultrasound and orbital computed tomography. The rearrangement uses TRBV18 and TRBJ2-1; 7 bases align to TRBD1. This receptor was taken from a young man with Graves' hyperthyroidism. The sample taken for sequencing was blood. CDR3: CASSPRRGGQLEQFF. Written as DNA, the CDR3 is TGTGCCAGCTCACCACGGAGAGGGGGCCAACTTGAGCAGTTCTTC.